This T cell receptor beta chain was identified in a study of T cell changes during pregnancy in multiple sclerosis. The length of the CDR3 is 15 residues. V was clipped by 3 bases and J by 4 bases; unmatched bases: 8. Germline V lookup: CDR1 SGHNT, CDR2 YYREEE (reference sequence). The table came from immunoSEQ multiplex PCR; TCRdb's copy has only in-frame clones and leaves some out. Of over 8,000 clones in the sample, approximately 87% were seen once. This rearrangement joins TRBV5-4 to TRBJ2-5; 8 nucleotides match TRBD2. The sequencing used CD8+ T cells from peripheral blood mononuclear cells, collected in the first trimester of pregnancy. The sequence came from a female donor in good health, enrolled as a control in a pregnancy study. In DNA form, the CDR3 reads TGTGCCAGCAGCTCGACTAGCGATATTAGAGAGACCCAGTACTTC. Its protein is CASSSTSDIRETQYF.